Here is one TCR beta chain with its context. The antigen it recognizes is unknown. No base-level quality is on record; no much larger clone is a single base apart. The data were taken from a study of beta chain features in type 1 diabetes (dated by TCRdb to 2016 to 2019). Regarding the complete study: No differences in mean age, gender distribution, total cell number or subset yield were found between patients and healthy donors. In the study, recently diagnosed type 1 diabetes patients and matched healthy donors were compared on the TCRB repertoires of their sorted circulating CD4+ T cell subsets. A total of just under 110,000,000 sorted cells were examined across all samples, and RNA yield correlated strongly with the number of cells per subset. Whereas all 30 or so donors provided naive and central memory subsets, regulatory and stem cell-like memory subsets were isolated from just 8 patients and roughly 8 healthy donors.

All of the isolated RNA was reverse transcribed with the High Capacity cDNA Reverse Transcription Kit, so expressed TCRB transcripts were sequenced. Deep immunoSEQ sequencing was applied to naive, central memory and regulatory T cell samples, giving an average of about 3.7 million total reads per sample. Sorted cells were lysed in RLT buffer and RNA was extracted with DNase-treated RNeasy Micro or Mini kits, depending on cell number. To prevent cross-contamination, every cell subset was processed on its own, while patient and healthy donor samples were processed together. TCRB sequences were amplified from cDNA with the immunoSEQ multiplex PCR, producing 87-bp fragments spanning the CDR3 region. The amplicons were sequenced using the Illumina HiSeq platform. The source study handled its data this way. PCR bias was corrected computationally using synthetic template baselines, and reads within Hamming distance 2 were collapsed, with unmergeable singletons discarded. By aligning reads against IMGT, V, D and J genes, CDR3 length, and insertions or deletions at six rearrangement sites were assigned. Within each subset, clonotype counts were normalized to sorted cell number, and only after that were true diversity and Gini coefficients computed with the tcR R package. The overlap coefficient, calculated on TCRB nucleotide sequences, was used to measure repertoire sharing. Out-of-frame TCRB sequences from naive cells were analyzed as a proxy for the pre-selection repertoire. TCRdb's version of the immuneACCESS table is confined to in-frame rearrangements and falls short of the full clone set. An unresolved V gene accounts for under half of the shortfall where checked; the remainder is of unknown origin. That table gives V, J and clone size, and the DNA gave D and trimming. Counted in this sample were 400,000 to 600,000 clones; around 28% of them appeared once. About 0.065% of the sample goes to the ten largest clones.

Study-wide findings and limitations: Because cDNA rather than genomic DNA was sequenced, highly expressing activated cells could have been over-represented, although no difference in activation and CD3 levels was found between groups. Because small numbers of individuals were included in the HLA sub-analyses, any influence of HLA type on TCRB rearrangement was left unresolved. A moderate but significant shortening of TCRB CDR3 length was observed in type 1 diabetes patients in all four CD4+ subsets. At VDJ recombination sites, patients with type 1 diabetes made fewer insertions and deleted more nucleotides, a pattern implying thymic rearrangement abnormalities. Naive, central memory and regulatory TCRB repertoires appeared to be more alike among patients than among healthy donors. Shorter templates might have been favored by PCR, but patient and control samples were amplified and corrected together, so both groups would have been affected equally by any skew.

CDR1 and CDR2, looked up from the germline V gene, are SQVTM and ANQGSEA. Here V drops 1 base and J drops 3 bases, and the junction holds 6 bases not matched to any gene. The CDR3, cysteine through phenylalanine, is 15 amino acids long. This entry keeps only the CDR3 DNA: 45 bases, framed from base 1. A single peripheral blood draw of about 116 mL on average was collected from each donor into heparinised tubes. Using a panel that included CD45RO, CCR7, CD25, CD127, CD95 and CD27, naive, central memory, regulatory and stem cell-like memory CD4+ T cells were sorted on a BD FACSAria II. Purity was above 98% for every sorted population. PBMCs were separated immediately by Lymphoprep density gradient centrifugation and were stained directly, without being cultured. Samples were stained and sorted in pairs, with one healthy donor and one patient per experiment, so that batch effects were minimized.

The V and J segments used are TRBV29-1 and TRBJ2-5, and 9 junction bases match TRBD2. The sequencing sample was made of naive CD4+ T cells from blood. The sample's cell subset or site label, in plain terms: true naive CD4+ T cells. The TCR was taken from a young man in good health. The DNA is as follows: TGCAGCGTTGAAGGCCTAGCGGGAACCAAAGAGACCCAGTACTTC. Translated, it gives CSVEGLAGTKETQYF.